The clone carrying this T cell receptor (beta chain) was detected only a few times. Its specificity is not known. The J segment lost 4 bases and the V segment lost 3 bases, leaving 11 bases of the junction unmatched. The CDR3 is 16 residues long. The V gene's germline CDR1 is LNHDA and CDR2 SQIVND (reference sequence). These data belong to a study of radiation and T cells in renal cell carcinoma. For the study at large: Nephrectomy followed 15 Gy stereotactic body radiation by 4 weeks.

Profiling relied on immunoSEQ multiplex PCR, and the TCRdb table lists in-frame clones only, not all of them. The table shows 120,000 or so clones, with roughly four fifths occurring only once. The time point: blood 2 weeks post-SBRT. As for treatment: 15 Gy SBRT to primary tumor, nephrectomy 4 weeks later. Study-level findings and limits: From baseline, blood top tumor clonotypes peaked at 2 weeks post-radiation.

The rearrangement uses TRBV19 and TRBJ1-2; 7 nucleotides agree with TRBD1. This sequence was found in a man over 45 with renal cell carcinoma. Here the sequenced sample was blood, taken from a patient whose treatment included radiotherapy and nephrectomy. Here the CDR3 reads CASSIEKGGGGYGYTF. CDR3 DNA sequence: TGTGCCAGTAGTATTGAAAAAGGGGGCGGTGGCTATGGCTACACCTTC.